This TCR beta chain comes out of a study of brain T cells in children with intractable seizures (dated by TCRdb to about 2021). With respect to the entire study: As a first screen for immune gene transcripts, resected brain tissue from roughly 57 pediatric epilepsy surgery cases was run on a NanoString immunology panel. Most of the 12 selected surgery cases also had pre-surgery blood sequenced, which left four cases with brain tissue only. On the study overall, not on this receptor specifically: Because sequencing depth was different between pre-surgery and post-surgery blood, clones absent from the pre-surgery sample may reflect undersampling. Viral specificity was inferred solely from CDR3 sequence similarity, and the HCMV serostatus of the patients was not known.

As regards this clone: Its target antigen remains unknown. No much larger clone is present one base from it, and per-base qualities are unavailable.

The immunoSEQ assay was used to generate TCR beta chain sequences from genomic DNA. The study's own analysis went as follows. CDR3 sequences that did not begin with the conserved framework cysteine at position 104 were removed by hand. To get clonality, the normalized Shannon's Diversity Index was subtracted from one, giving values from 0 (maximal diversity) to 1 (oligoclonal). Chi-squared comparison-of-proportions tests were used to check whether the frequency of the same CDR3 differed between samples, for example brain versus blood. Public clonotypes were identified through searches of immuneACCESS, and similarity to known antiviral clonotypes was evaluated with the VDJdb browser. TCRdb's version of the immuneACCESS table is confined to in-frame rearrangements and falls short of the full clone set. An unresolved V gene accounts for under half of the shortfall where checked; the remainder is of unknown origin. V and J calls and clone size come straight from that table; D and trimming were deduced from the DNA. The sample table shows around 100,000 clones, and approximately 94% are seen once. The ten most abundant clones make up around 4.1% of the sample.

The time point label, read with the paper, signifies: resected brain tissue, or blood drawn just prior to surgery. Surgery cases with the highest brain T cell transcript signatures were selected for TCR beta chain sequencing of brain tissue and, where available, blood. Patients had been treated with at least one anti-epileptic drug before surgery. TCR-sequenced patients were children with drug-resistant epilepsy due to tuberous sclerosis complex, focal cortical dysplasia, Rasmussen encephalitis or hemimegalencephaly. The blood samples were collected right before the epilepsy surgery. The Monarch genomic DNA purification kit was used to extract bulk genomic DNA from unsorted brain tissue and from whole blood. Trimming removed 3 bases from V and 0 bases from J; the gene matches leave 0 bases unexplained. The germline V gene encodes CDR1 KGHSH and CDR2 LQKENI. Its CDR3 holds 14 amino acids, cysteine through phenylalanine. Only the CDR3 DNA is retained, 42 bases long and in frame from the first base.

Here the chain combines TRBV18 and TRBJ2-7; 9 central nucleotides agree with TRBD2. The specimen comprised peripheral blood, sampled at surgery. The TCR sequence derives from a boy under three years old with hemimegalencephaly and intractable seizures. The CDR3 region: CASSPSGSSYEQYF. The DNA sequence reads TGTGCCAGCTCACCTAGCGGGAGCTCCTACGAGCAGTACTTC.